Listed here are 17 T cell receptor beta chains from one sample, sequenced in a study of PD-L1 blockade in urothelial cancer. Profiling relied on immunoSEQ multiplex PCR, and the TCRdb table lists in-frame clones only, not all of them. The sample includes about 25,000 clones, under 90% of them seen just once. As to time point: peripheral blood 6 weeks after treatment start. The sample was PBMCs, taken around atezolizumab (anti-PD-L1) treatment. The receptor source for this set is a man in his sixties or seventies with urothelial cancer.

V is TRBV11-2 and J is TRBJ2-5; 9 bases match TRBD2. V shed 5 bases and J 1 base; nucleotides not matched to a gene: 8. Germline values: CDR1 SGHAT, CDR2 FQNNGV. There are 16 residues in the CDR3. CDR3 protein: CASSTRLAALQETQYF. The CDR3 DNA sequence: TGTGCCAGCAGCACCAGACTAGCGGCACTCCAAGAGACCCAGTACTTC.

The V and J genes are TRBV15 and TRBJ2-6; tentatively, D is TRBD1 (5 bases). V was pared by 5 bases and J by 2 bases, with 10 bases between. In germline, CDR1 is LNHNV, CDR2 YYDKDF (reference sequence). This CDR3 has 15 residues. The chain's CDR3 is CATSLRVPGANVLTF. The CDR3 DNA reads as TGTGCCACCAGCCTCAGGGTTCCTGGGGCCAACGTCCTGACTTTC. The whole variable domain, remainder taken from reference TRBV15 and TRBJ2-6, is DAMVIQNPRYQVTQFGKPVTLSCSQTLNHNVMYWYQQKSSQAPKLLFHYYDKDFNNEADTPDNFQSRRPNTSFCFLDIRSPGLGDTAMYLCATSLRVPGANVLTFGAGSRLTVL.

This rearrangement joins TRBV19 to TRBJ2-1; TRBD2 agrees at 13 bases. Germline V gives CDR1 LNHDA, CDR2 SQIVND (reference sequence). The CDR3 loop spans 21 amino acids. After removal of 3 bases from V and 5 bases from J, the junction contained 19 bases not matched to a gene. CDR3: CASSIPYLGTSGIPGHNEQFF. The CDR3 region has the DNA TGTGCCAGTAGTATCCCTTATCTAGGGACTAGCGGGATCCCCGGCCACAATGAGCAGTTCTTC. Using reference TRBV19 and TRBJ2-1 for the parts outside the CDR3, the full variable domain is DGGITQSPKYLFRKEGQNVTLSCEQNLNHDAMYWYRQDPGQGLRLIYYSQIVNDFQKGDIAEGYSVSREKKESFPLTVTSAQKNPTAFYLCASSIPYLGTSGIPGHNEQFFGPGTRLTVL.

The chain has TRBV7-2 and TRBJ2-7; no reliable D call. Germline V gene sequence: CDR1 SGHTA, CDR2 FQGNSA. Trimming shortened V by 6 bases and J by 6 bases, and 9 bases separated the two germline ends. This CDR3 is 11 amino acids long. CDR3 protein: CASSPGGEQYF. DNA for the CDR3: TGTGCCAGCAGTCCCGGCGGCGAGCAGTACTTC.

The rearrangement uses TRBV27 and TRBJ1-4, with D maybe TRBD1 (5 bases). The germline gives CDR1 MNHEY, CDR2 SMNVEV (reference sequence). The CDR3 totals 18 residues. V was clipped by 4 bases and J by 8 bases, with 26 bases between them. CDR3 nucleotides: TGTGCCAGCAGTTCAGAACCCGCCGGGACGGGTGGGGGGGAAAAACTGTTTTTT. Its protein is CASSSEPAGTGGGEKLFF.

The chain links TRBV28 to TRBJ1-2, with D unresolved. Between the trimmed V and J ends, which lost 5 bases and 2 bases, there was a span of 6 bases. From germline, CDR1 is MDHEN and CDR2 SYDVKM. The CDR3 covers 12 residues. DNA of the CDR3: TGTGCCAGCAGTACACCAAACTATGGCTACACCTTC. Translation gives CASSTPNYGYTF.

The chain employs TRBV11-3 and TRBJ2-1; 9 bases align to TRBD2. Germline values: CDR1 SGHNT, CDR2 YENEEA. The V and J ends lost 5 bases and 7 bases, in that order; junction bases with no gene match: 3. The CDR3 sequence is 13 residues long. The CDR3 nucleotides read TGTGCCAGCAGCCCTAGCGGGAATAATGAGCAGTTCTTC. Amino acids: CASSPSGNNEQFF.

The V and J genes are TRBV19 and TRBJ2-1; 7 nucleotides line up with TRBD2. CDR1 and CDR2 from the germline V gene are LNHDA and SQIVND (reference sequence). The V gene end was trimmed by 3 bases and the J gene end by 0 bases; junction bases not matched to a gene: 11. This CDR3 has 18 amino acids. CDR3 coding DNA: TGTGCCAGTAGTATCCAGACTAGCTGGGTAAGCTCCTACAATGAGCAGTTCTTC. It codes for CASSIQTSWVSSYNEQFF.

The chain joins TRBV5-4 to TRBJ2-1; a weak D match, TRBD1 (6 bases). With 3 bases removed from V and 6 bases from J, the gap between germline ends came to 10 bases. CDR3 length: 13 residues. The germline gives CDR1 SGHNT, CDR2 YYREEE (reference sequence). CDR3 sequence (DNA): TGTGCCAGCAGCTCGACAGGAATCAATGAGCAGTTCTTC. Its translation: CASSSTGINEQFF.

This clone was seen more than once but under ten times. CDR3 sequence reads: CASSYSVGVNTGELFF. In DNA form, the CDR3 reads TGTGCCAGCAGTTACTCCGTCGGAGTCAATACCGGGGAGCTGTTTTTT. The chain links TRBV6-6 to TRBJ2-2; D gene uncertain. In germline, CDR1 is MNHNY, CDR2 SVGAGI (reference sequence). The CDR3 sequence is 16 residues long. V was trimmed by 0 bases and J by 5 bases, leaving 13 bases between them.

J is TRBJ2-5 and V is TRBV7-6, with 7 positions matching TRBD2. V was pared by 3 bases and J by 4 bases, with 5 bases of the junction left unmatched. The CDR3 consists of 14 residues. Per the germline V gene, CDR1 is SGHVS and CDR2 is FNYEAQ. CDR3 loop: CASSLAGERETQYF. The CDR3 region has the DNA TGTGCCAGCAGCTTGGCGGGAGAGCGAGAGACCCAGTACTTC.

The chain has TRBV27 and TRBJ1-1, with D maybe TRBD1 (5 bases). Germline values: CDR1 MNHEY, CDR2 SMNVEV (reference sequence). There are 16 residues in the CDR3. V was shortened by 7 bases and J by 6 bases, with 24 bases between the two germline ends. The CDR3 DNA reads as TGTGCCAGCACCCTTAGTACCCCGCGATCAGGGTCTGAAGCTTTCTTT. Protein sequence: CASTLSTPRSGSEAFF.

This sequence joins TRBV2 and TRBJ1-5; D perhaps matches TRBD1 (5 bases). Germline values: CDR1 SNHLY, CDR2 FYNNEI. The CDR3 spans 14 residues. V lost 6 bases, J lost 0 bases, and 9 bases lay in between. The CDR3 is CASSGGGSNQPQHF. In DNA, the CDR3 is TGTGCCAGCAGCGGGGGGGGTAGCAATCAGCCCCAGCATTTT.

The chain recombines TRBV10-3 with TRBJ2-1; maybe TRBD2 (6 bases). Germline-derived CDR1 and CDR2 are ENHRY and SYGVKD. Between the trimmed V and J ends, which lost 3 bases and 2 bases, there was a span of 8 bases. The length of the CDR3 is 14 residues. The CDR3 region is CAISDRGTYNEQFF. The CDR3 nucleotides are TGTGCCATCAGTGACCGGGGGACCTACAATGAGCAGTTCTTC.

The CDR3 spells CATMDSHYGYTF. CDR3 nucleotides: TGTGCCACAATGGACAGCCACTATGGCTACACCTTC. The chain couples TRBV15 to TRBJ1-2, with a weak D call TRBD1 (6 bases). The CDR3 has 12 amino acids. Germline V gives CDR1 LNHNV, CDR2 YYDKDF (reference sequence). Trimming removed 9 bases at V and 3 bases at J, with 11 bases between. Based on the CDR3 plus reference TRBV15 and TRBJ1-2, the full variable domain is DAMVIQNPRYQVTQFGKPVTLSCSQTLNHNVMYWYQQKSSQAPKLLFHYYDKDFNNEADTPDNFQSRRPNTSFCFLDIRSPGLGDTAMYLCATMDSHYGYTFGSGTRLTVV.

The chain carries TRBV5-1 and TRBJ2-5; D remains ambiguous. The germline CDR1 and CDR2 sequences are SGHRS and YFSETQ. The CDR3 is 12 residues long. V was clipped by 3 bases and J by 2 bases, with 5 bases between them. CDR3 residues: CASSSGQETQYF. The CDR3 DNA is TGCGCCAGCAGCTCCGGTCAAGAGACCCAGTACTTC.

This clone was detected a few times. This sequence joins TRBV7-3 and TRBJ1-1; D perhaps matches TRBD1 (6 bases). The CDR3 extends over 13 amino acids. The germline V and J ends were trimmed by 4 bases and 3 bases, with 9 bases remaining between them. The V gene's germline CDR1 is SGHTA and CDR2 FQGTGA. The CDR3 protein is CASSSQGDTEAFF. The CDR3 DNA sequence: TGTGCCAGCAGCTCACAGGGAGACACTGAAGCTTTCTTT.